These 10 T cell receptor beta chains were sequenced from one sample in a study of technical replicates of blood from a few donors. Produced via immunoSEQ multiplex PCR; TCRdb's table is partial and in-frame only. The repertoire holds about 83,000 clones, around 92% seen once, with about 0.26% in the top ten. Specimen: T cells isolated from PBMCs. Receptors originate from a human donor in good health.

V usage is TRBV6-1 and J usage is TRBJ1-2; TRBD1 is a possible D gene (6 bases). The germline gives CDR1 MNHNS, CDR2 SASEGT. CDR3 length: 14 amino acids. The germline V and J ends were trimmed by 6 bases and 3 bases, with 14 bases remaining between them. The CDR3 DNA sequence: TGTGCCAGCAGGAAGGCAGGGGATTACTATGGCTACACCTTC. It yields the protein CASRKAGDYYGYTF.

CDR3 sequence reads: CASSDLLPMIGYTF. CDR3 DNA: TGCGCCAGCAGCGACTTACTACCTATGATTGGCTACACCTTC. V is TRBV5-1 and J is TRBJ1-2; no definite D call. V was clipped by 4 bases and J by 7 bases, with 17 bases between them. The germline gives CDR1 SGHRS, CDR2 YFSETQ. This CDR3 contains 14 residues.

The chain is built from TRBV7-9 and TRBJ1-5, with TRBD1 identical over 8 bases. This CDR3 is built from 15 residues. V lost 1 base to trimming and J lost 6 bases; unmatched junction nucleotides: 5. The germline V gene encodes CDR1 SEHNR and CDR2 FQNEAQ (reference sequence). The CDR3: CASSLGQGAGQPQHF. As DNA, the CDR3 is TGTGCCAGCAGCTTAGGGCAGGGGGCCGGTCAGCCCCAGCATTTT.

The chain recombines TRBV5-6 with TRBJ2-5, with TRBD2 identical over 7 bases. The CDR3 has 14 residues. Germline CDR1 SGHDT, CDR2 YYEEEE. Unmatched junction bases numbered 2, after V lost 0 bases and J lost 3 bases. CDR3 DNA: TGTGCCAGCAGCTTGGGGGAGGGAGAAGAGACCCAGTACTTC. Translated, it gives CASSLGEGEETQYF.

The genes are TRBV19 and TRBJ2-5; D uncertain. Trimming pared 8 bases from V and 5 bases from J, leaving 21 bases between. The CDR3 runs to 15 residues. Per the germline V gene, CDR1 is LNHDA and CDR2 is SQIVND (reference sequence). CDR3 nucleotides: TGTGCCAGTTCCTCCTTGACTGGCATGGTGGAGACCCAGTACTTC. Protein: CASSSLTGMVETQYF.

The chain carries TRBV7-9 and TRBJ2-7, with TRBD2 matching 10 bases. This CDR3 spans 19 amino acids. The trim removed 0 bases at V and 6 bases at J, leaving 17 bases unmatched. Germline CDR1 SEHNR, CDR2 FQNEAQ (reference sequence). CDR3 DNA sequence: TGTGCCAGCAGCTTAGCCTTTTGGACTAGCGGCTCCCGGTCCCCCGAGCAGTACTTC. Its translation: CASSLAFWTSGSRSPEQYF.

Only a few counts were recorded for this clone. V gene TRBV5-1 combines with J gene TRBJ1-1; no firm D call. The CDR3 consists of 14 residues. The germline V gene encodes CDR1 SGHRS and CDR2 YFSETQ. The V and J ends lost 1 base and 0 bases respectively, with 7 bases between them. CDR3 bases: TGCGCCAGCAGCTTGCAGCGGATGAACACTGAAGCTTTCTTT. This sequence encodes CASSLQRMNTEAFF.

The chain has TRBV28 and TRBJ1-2; D gene ambiguous. The germline V gene has CDR1 MDHEN and CDR2 SYDVKM. The CDR3 consists of 12 residues. The CDR3 protein is CGASQSNYGYTF. The CDR3 DNA follows: TGTGGGGCCTCGCAGTCTAACTATGGCTACACCTTC.

The chain employs TRBV10-2 and TRBJ2-1, with 8 bases aligning to TRBD1. The CDR3 is 16 amino acids. Germline V gene lookup returns CDR1 WSHSY and CDR2 SAAADI. V lost 4 bases, J lost 2 bases, and 7 bases stayed unmatched. The CDR3 sequence is CASSAPGTGAYNEQFF. The CDR3 DNA follows: TGCGCCAGCAGTGCGCCCGGGACAGGAGCCTACAATGAGCAGTTCTTC.

This clone was counted between two and nine times. The chain carries TRBV18 and TRBJ2-5, with D perhaps TRBD1 (5 bases). The CDR3 length is 12 residues. The germline gives CDR1 KGHSH, CDR2 LQKENI. With 4 bases removed from V and 9 bases from J, the gap between germline ends came to 12 bases. The CDR3 reads CASSLDEGAQYF. CDR3 nucleotide sequence: TGTGCCAGCTCACTCGACGAAGGGGCCCAGTACTTC.